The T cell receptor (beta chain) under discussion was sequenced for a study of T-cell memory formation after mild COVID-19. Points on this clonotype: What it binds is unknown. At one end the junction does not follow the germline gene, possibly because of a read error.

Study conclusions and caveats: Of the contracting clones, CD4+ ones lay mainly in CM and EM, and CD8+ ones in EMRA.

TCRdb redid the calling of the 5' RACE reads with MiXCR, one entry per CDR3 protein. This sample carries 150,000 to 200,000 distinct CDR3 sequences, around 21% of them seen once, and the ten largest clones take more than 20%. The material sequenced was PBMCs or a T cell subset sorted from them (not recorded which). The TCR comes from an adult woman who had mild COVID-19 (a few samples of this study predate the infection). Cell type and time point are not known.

The CDR3 DNA sequence: TGTGCCAGCAGTTTGTCCGGGACAGGGATTTTCTTC. This codes for CASSLSGTGIFF. The chain recombines TRBV6-5 with TRBJ2-7; 9 bases agree with TRBD1. CDR3 length equals 12 residues. Germline CDR1 is MNHEY and CDR2 is SVGAGI.